These T cell receptor beta chains were read from a single sample in a study of beta chain features in type 1 diabetes. Assay used: immunoSEQ multiplex PCR; TCRdb lists only in-frame clones, some missing. The sample shows hundreds of thousands of clones, less than 20% of them seen only once. What was sequenced was naive CD4+ T cells from blood. The receptor source for this set is a young man in good health. Both conserved end residues are part of each CDR3. The D gene is left open where the match is weak. Not every row has a clone size; where given, it reads once, few, many or a size class.

abundance	v_gene	j_gene	d_gene	CDR3aa	CDR3nt
.	TRBV29-1	TRBJ1-6	TRBD1	CSVATGTEYNSPLHF	TGCAGCGTAGCAACCGGGACAGAGTATAATTCACCCCTCCACTTT
.	TRBV28	TRBJ1-2	.	CASSSLDRNDRNYGYTF	TGTGCCAGCAGTTCTCTCGACAGGAACGATCGGAACTATGGCTACACCTTC
few	TRBV7-3	TRBJ2-1	.	CASTHAGNSYNEQFF	TGTGCCAGCACCCACGCAGGGAATTCCTACAATGAGCAGTTCTTC
few	TRBV5-4	TRBJ2-5	.	CASSLGPNQETQYF	TGTGCCAGCAGCTTGGGTCCAAACCAAGAGACCCAGTACTTC
few	TRBV6-5	TRBJ1-4	.	CASSYSPASTNEKLFF	TGTGCCAGCAGTTATTCGCCAGCCTCAACTAATGAAAAACTGTTTTTT
few	TRBV28	TRBJ2-1	TRBD2	CASSLNFGAGGRNEQFF	TGTGCCAGCAGTTTAAACTTCGGAGCGGGAGGGCGTAATGAGCAGTTCTTC
.	TRBV28	TRBJ2-3	.	CASIPLRGTMSTDTQYF	TGTGCCAGCATCCCACTTAGGGGCACGATGAGCACAGATACGCAGTATTTT
.	TRBV5-4	TRBJ1-4	TRBD1	CASSLGTGTENEKLFF	TGTGCCAGCAGCCTTGGAACCGGGACAGAAAATGAAAAACTGTTTTTT
.	TRBV28	TRBJ2-7	.	CASSSMWVQGTYEQYF	TGTGCCAGCAGTTCCATGTGGGTACAGGGTACCTACGAGCAGTACTTC
few	TRBV7-2	TRBJ2-1	TRBD2	CASSLRPGLAGDNEQFF	TGTGCCAGCAGCTTACGACCGGGACTAGCGGGAGACAATGAGCAGTTCTTC
.	TRBV27	TRBJ1-6	.	CASSLGERRNSPLHF	TGTGCCAGCAGTTTAGGTGAGAGAAGGAATTCACCCCTCCACTTT
few	TRBV7-2	TRBJ2-7	TRBD2	CASSQAGGYEQYF	TGTGCCAGCAGCCAGGCGGGGGGCTACGAGCAGTACTTC
.	TRBV19	TRBJ2-1	.	CASSIRWGEQFF	TGTGCCAGTAGTATAAGGTGGGGAGAGCAGTTCTTC
.	TRBV5-1	TRBJ2-2	TRBD2	CASSSMTSRSIIGELFF	TGCGCCAGCAGCTCAATGACTAGCCGATCAATCATCGGGGAGCTGTTTTTT
.	TRBV18	TRBJ1-4	TRBD1	CASSPGQNEKLFF	TGTGCCAGCTCACCGGGACAGAATGAAAAACTGTTTTTT
few	TRBV7-2	TRBJ1-4	.	CASSVRQGWEKLFF	TGTGCCAGCAGCGTTAGGCAGGGATGGGAAAAACTGTTTTTT
.	TRBV4-3	TRBJ2-1	.	CASRQEPSSYNEQFF	TGCGCCAGCAGGCAAGAGCCGAGCTCCTACAATGAGCAGTTCTTC
.	TRBV4-3	TRBJ2-1	.	CASSQGPEYNEQFF	TGCGCCAGCAGCCAAGGCCCAGAATACAATGAGCAGTTCTTC
few	TRBV6-1	TRBJ2-7	TRBD2	CASRATSLIYEQYF	TGTGCCAGCCGAGCGACTAGCCTTATCTACGAGCAGTACTTC
few	TRBV5-4	TRBJ1-5	.	CASSLGPFSNQPQHF	TGTGCCAGCAGCTTGGGACCATTCTCCAATCAGCCCCAGCATTTT
once	TRBV7-2	TRBJ2-5	TRBD2	CASSSLAGGGETQYF	TGTGCCAGCAGCTCCCTAGCGGGAGGGGGAGAGACCCAGTACTTC
.	TRBV19	TRBJ1-2	.	CASSARDINYGYTF	TGTGCCAGTAGTGCGAGGGACATTAACTATGGCTACACCTTC
.	TRBV7-2	TRBJ1-3	.	CASSPRWGNGNTIYF	TGTGCCAGCAGCCCTAGGTGGGGGAACGGAAACACCATATATTTT
.	TRBV10-3	TRBJ1-5	TRBD1	CAIRRDREDNQPQHF	TGTGCCATCAGACGGGACAGGGAGGACAATCAGCCCCAGCATTTT
few	TRBV10-2	TRBJ2-1	TRBD2	CASRPGLAQSSYNEQFF	TGCGCCAGCAGGCCGGGACTAGCACAGAGCTCCTACAATGAGCAGTTCTTC
few	TRBV11-2	TRBJ2-5	.	CASRSPGLLRETQYF	TGTGCCAGCAGAAGCCCGGGACTGCTCCGAGAGACCCAGTACTTC
.	TRBV7-3	TRBJ2-7	TRBD1	CASSLQGGEYYEQYF	TGTGCCAGCAGCTTACAAGGGGGCGAATACTACGAGCAGTACTTC
.	TRBV11-1	TRBJ2-3	.	CASSPRGDRPTVDTQYF	TGTGCCAGCAGCCCTAGAGGCGACCGGCCCACGGTAGATACGCAGTATTTT
.	TRBV6-5	TRBJ1-3	.	CASRRTVVESANF	TGTGCCAGCAGACGGACAGTAGTCGAATCGGCAAATTTT
.	TRBV29-1	TRBJ1-2	.	CSVRVNYGYTF	TGCAGCGTGAGAGTCAACTATGGCTACACCTTC
few	TRBV4-1	TRBJ2-7	.	CASSPHPTGYIRQGYEQYF	TGCGCCAGCAGCCCTCACCCGACAGGTTACATCAGACAAGGCTACGAGCAGTACTTC
.	TRBV9	TRBJ1-3	.	CASSASPTLNTIHF	TGTGCCAGCAGCGCCTCTCCAACACTGAACACCATACATTTT
few	TRBV19	TRBJ2-5	.	CASSIEAGETQYF	TGTGCCAGTAGTATTGAGGCAGGGGAGACCCAGTACTTC
.	TRBV7-2	TRBJ2-1	.	CASSLLIYNEQFF	TGTGCCAGCAGCCTCCTCATATACAATGAGCAGTTCTTC
.	TRBV7-2	TRBJ2-4	.	CASSPRTGAKNIQYF	TGTGCCAGCAGCCCTAGGACCGGGGCCAAAAACATTCAGTACTTC
.	TRBV4-2	TRBJ1-5	.	CASSPESGPNQPQHF	TGTGCCAGCAGCCCCGAGTCGGGGCCAAATCAGCCCCAGCATTTT
few	TRBV5-1	TRBJ2-4	.	CASSLDGAKNIQYF	TGCGCCAGCAGCTTAGACGGAGCCAAAAACATTCAGTACTTC
few	TRBV5-1	TRBJ2-3	.	CASSLVRFTDTQYF	TGCGCCAGCAGCTTGGTTAGATTCACAGATACGCAGTATTTT
few	TRBV7-9	TRBJ2-6	TRBD1	CASSSYLRTGRTGANVLTF	TGTGCCAGCAGCTCCTATCTGCGGACAGGACGTACTGGGGCCAACGTCCTGACTTTC
.	TRBV7-2	TRBJ2-7	.	CASSPGGGDIPPQYF	TGTGCCAGCAGCCCCGGCGGAGGGGACATTCCCCCGCAGTACTTC
.	TRBV4-3	TRBJ2-6	.	CASSQGWGGGTSGANVLTF	TGCGCCAGCAGCCAAGGGTGGGGAGGAGGAACCTCTGGGGCCAACGTCCTGACTTTC